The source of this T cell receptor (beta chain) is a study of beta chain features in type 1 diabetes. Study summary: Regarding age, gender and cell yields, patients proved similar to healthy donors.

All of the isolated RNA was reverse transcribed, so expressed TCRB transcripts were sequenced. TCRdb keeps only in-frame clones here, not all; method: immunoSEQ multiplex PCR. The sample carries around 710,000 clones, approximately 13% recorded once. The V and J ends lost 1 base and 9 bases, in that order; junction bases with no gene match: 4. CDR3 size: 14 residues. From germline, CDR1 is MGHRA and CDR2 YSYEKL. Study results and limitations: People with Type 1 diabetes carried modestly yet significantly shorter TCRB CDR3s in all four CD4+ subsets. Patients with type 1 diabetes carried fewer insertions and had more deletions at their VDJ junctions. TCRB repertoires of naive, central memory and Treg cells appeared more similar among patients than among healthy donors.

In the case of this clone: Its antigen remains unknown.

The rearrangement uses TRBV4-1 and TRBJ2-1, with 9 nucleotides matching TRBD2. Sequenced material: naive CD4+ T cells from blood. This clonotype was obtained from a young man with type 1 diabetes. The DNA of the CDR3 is TGCGCCAGCAGCCAAGGAGCGGGGGGAAGTGAGCAGTTCTTC. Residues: CASSQGAGGSEQFF.